This T cell receptor (beta chain) was retrieved from a study of fetal regulatory T cell absence and autoimmunity. Repertoires were generated with immunoSEQ multiplex PCR, while TCRdb's copy carries only in-frame clones and drops some. The sample carries 95,000 to 100,000 clones, more than 70% recorded once. The CDR3 runs 13 residues. V lost 0 bases, J lost 4 bases, and 10 bases lay in between. Germline loops: CDR1 SQVTM, CDR2 ANQGSEA. Input material: pancreas tissue. This clonotype was obtained from a male donor with IPEX syndrome. The rearrangement uses TRBV29-1 and TRBJ2-7, with a tentative D call TRBD2 (5 bases). The CDR3 loop is CSVEDRGGYEQYF. The DNA for the CDR3 is TGCAGCGTTGAAGATCGAGGAGGATACGAGCAGTACTTC.